This TCR beta chain was observed in a study of T cell responses to AZD1222 COVID-19 vaccine. Study-level findings and limits: Spike-specific TCRs gained breadth and depth after people received two AZD1222 doses. Baseline antibody screening turned up just 6 or 7 seropositive AZD1222 recipients.

The CDR3 is 14 residues long. CDR1 and CDR2 from the germline V gene are MNHEY and SVGAGI. V gave up 8 bases and J gave up 0 bases, with 13 bases separating them. This clone occurred a few times. Its cognate antigen is unknown. TCRdb keeps only in-frame clones here, not all; method: immunoSEQ multiplex PCR. In the table there are about 120,000 clones, about 90% of which are singletons. Here the sequenced sample was peripheral blood, taken 28 days after the second AZD1222 dose. The receptor was derived from an adult who received the AZD1222 COVID-19 vaccine. The gene calls are TRBV6-5 and TRBJ1-2; perhaps TRBD1 as D (6 bases). The CDR3 spells CASGRDTANYGYTF. The CDR3 region has the DNA TGTGCCAGCGGACGGGACACCGCTAACTATGGCTACACCTTC.